The rows below give T cell receptor beta chains drawn from one sample of a study of neurological immune-mediated disorders. TCRdb re-called the 5' RACE reads through MiXCR, storing one row per CDR3 protein. This table has some 54,000 distinct CDR3 sequences, around 10% appearing once. The sequenced sample consisted of PBMCs. The receptors derive from a male donor with HTLV-1-associated myelopathy (HAM/TSP). Both conserved end residues are part of each CDR3. The D gene is left open where the match is weak. Clone size is stated in some rows and not others, as once, few, many or a class when expanded.

J gene: TRBJ2-5; D gene: TRBD1; V gene: TRBV6-2/TRBV6-3; clone size: many; CDR3 DNA: TGTGCCAGCAGTTACCAAACGGACAGGGGGCTGGAAGAGACCCAGTACTTC; CDR3 protein: CASSYQTDRGLEETQYF
J gene: TRBJ2-2; D gene: .; V gene: TRBV20-1; clone size: many; CDR3 DNA: TGCAGTGCTAGCTTCTCGGTGGGGGGAAACACCGGGGAGCTGTTTTTT; CDR3 protein: CSASFSVGGNTGELFF
J gene: TRBJ2-3; D gene: .; V gene: TRBV7-2; clone size: many; CDR3 DNA: TGTGCCAGCACCTCCGGGACCTCGGGAGATACGCAGTATTTT; CDR3 protein: CASTSGTSGDTQYF
J gene: TRBJ2-1; D gene: .; V gene: TRBV29-1; clone size: many; CDR3 DNA: TGCAGCGGGGGACTCTCCAATGAGCAGTTCTTC; CDR3 protein: CSGGLSNEQFF
J gene: TRBJ2-3; D gene: .; V gene: TRBV28; clone size: many; CDR3 DNA: TGTGCCAGCAGTTTGGATGGGAACACAGATACGCAGTATTTT; CDR3 protein: CASSLDGNTDTQYF
J gene: TRBJ1-4; D gene: .; V gene: TRBV28; clone size: many; CDR3 DNA: TGTGCCAGCAGTTTGACCCAGGAAAAACTGTTTTTT; CDR3 protein: CASSLTQEKLFF
J gene: TRBJ1-1; D gene: .; V gene: TRBV29-1; clone size: .; CDR3 DNA: TGCAGCGTTTCCCGGGGTACGGACACTGAAGCTTTCTTT; CDR3 protein: CSVSRGTDTEAFF
J gene: TRBJ1-5; D gene: TRBD1; V gene: TRBV12-3/TRBV12-4; clone size: many; CDR3 DNA: TGTGCCAGCAGTATGACAGGGGGGAGCAATCAGCCCCAGCATTTT; CDR3 protein: CASSMTGGSNQPQHF
J gene: TRBJ2-5; D gene: .; V gene: TRBV18; clone size: many; CDR3 DNA: TGTGCCAGCTCACCACTGTCGGAGACCCAGTACTTC; CDR3 protein: CASSPLSETQYF
J gene: TRBJ2-1; D gene: TRBD2; V gene: TRBV6-6; clone size: few; CDR3 DNA: TGTGCCAGCAGGACCGCTAGCGGGGGGGATTACAATGAGCAGTTCTTC; CDR3 protein: CASRTASGGDYNEQFF
J gene: TRBJ2-4; D gene: TRBD1; V gene: TRBV6-2/TRBV6-3; clone size: many; CDR3 DNA: TGTGCCAGCAGTATCCGGGACAGAATAGCCAAAAACATTCAGTACTTC; CDR3 protein: CASSIRDRIAKNIQYF
J gene: TRBJ2-7; D gene: TRBD2; V gene: TRBV20-1; clone size: many; CDR3 DNA: TGCAGTGCTAGCGTACTAGCGGGGGGTGGTGAGCAGTACTTC; CDR3 protein: CSASVLAGGGEQYF
J gene: TRBJ1-1; D gene: .; V gene: TRBV10-3; clone size: few; CDR3 DNA: TGTGCCATCAGTGAGGCAGGGCGGCTGACTGAAGCTTTCTTT; CDR3 protein: CAISEAGRLTEAFF
J gene: TRBJ1-5; D gene: .; V gene: TRBV7-2; clone size: many; CDR3 DNA: TGTGCCAGCAGCTTAGTTGGCAATCAGCCCCAGCATTTT; CDR3 protein: CASSLVGNQPQHF
J gene: TRBJ1-2; D gene: .; V gene: TRBV28; clone size: many; CDR3 DNA: TGTGCCAGCAGTTTAGGAGGGAGGGATGGCTACACCTTC; CDR3 protein: CASSLGGRDGYTF
J gene: TRBJ2-7; D gene: .; V gene: TRBV20-1; clone size: .; CDR3 DNA: TGCAGTGCTAGCCTAATCACAGGGAACTACGAGCAGTACTTC; CDR3 protein: CSASLITGNYEQYF
J gene: TRBJ1-4; D gene: TRBD1; V gene: TRBV27; clone size: many; CDR3 DNA: TGTGCCAGCAGGGTGACAGGGTCGGCAACTAATGAAAAACTGTTTTTT; CDR3 protein: CASRVTGSATNEKLFF
J gene: TRBJ1-1; D gene: TRBD1; V gene: TRBV5-1; clone size: .; CDR3 DNA: TGCGCCAGCATCCCAAATCCGGGACAGAGGCTAGAAGCTTTCTTT; CDR3 protein: CASIPNPGQRLEAFF
J gene: TRBJ2-7; D gene: .; V gene: TRBV12-3/TRBV12-4; clone size: many; CDR3 DNA: TGTGCCAGCAGTTTGGTCGGGGGACCGACCTCGGACGAGCAGTACTTC; CDR3 protein: CASSLVGGPTSDEQYF
J gene: TRBJ2-1; D gene: TRBD1; V gene: TRBV19; clone size: few; CDR3 DNA: TGTGCCAGTAGTATATACTCTAGGCGACAGGGGATCAATGAGCAGTTCTTC; CDR3 protein: CASSIYSRRQGINEQFF
J gene: TRBJ2-3; D gene: .; V gene: TRBV18; clone size: many; CDR3 DNA: TGTGCCAGCTCACCCCTGGGGCCAGATACGCAGTATTTT; CDR3 protein: CASSPLGPDTQYF
J gene: TRBJ2-7; D gene: TRBD1; V gene: TRBV5-1; clone size: many; CDR3 DNA: TGCGCCAGCAGCTTGGAGGACAGGGGCGACGAGCAGTACTTC; CDR3 protein: CASSLEDRGDEQYF
J gene: TRBJ2-3; D gene: TRBD1; V gene: TRBV5-1; clone size: many; CDR3 DNA: TGCGCCAGCAGAGGACAGGGAGGCGCAGATACGCAGTATTTT; CDR3 protein: CASRGQGGADTQYF
J gene: TRBJ1-1; D gene: .; V gene: TRBV7-2; clone size: many; CDR3 DNA: TGTGCCAGCAGCGAAAGGCGGGACGGCCTCGTGGGGTTGGACACTGAAGCTTTCTTT; CDR3 protein: CASSERRDGLVGLDTEAFF
J gene: TRBJ1-1; D gene: .; V gene: TRBV5-5; clone size: many; CDR3 DNA: TGTGCCAGCATAAAGATGAACACTGAAGCTTTCTTT; CDR3 protein: CASIKMNTEAFF
J gene: TRBJ2-1; D gene: .; V gene: TRBV19; clone size: many; CDR3 DNA: TGTGCCAGTAGTGCCCGGGGGTACAATGAGCAGTTCTTC; CDR3 protein: CASSARGYNEQFF
J gene: TRBJ2-3; D gene: TRBD1; V gene: TRBV20-1; clone size: many; CDR3 DNA: TGCAGTGCTGCTCCGGCACAGGGGACAGATACGCAGTATTTT; CDR3 protein: CSAAPAQGTDTQYF
J gene: TRBJ2-2; D gene: .; V gene: TRBV4-3; clone size: many; CDR3 DNA: TGCGCCAGCAGCCAAGAGACCCCTGGCGCCGGGGAGCTGTTTTTT; CDR3 protein: CASSQETPGAGELFF
J gene: TRBJ1-1; D gene: TRBD1; V gene: TRBV12-3/TRBV12-4; clone size: .; CDR3 DNA: TGTGCCAGCAGTCCACCCAGGACAGGGGTAAGGAACACTGAAGCTTTCTTT; CDR3 protein: CASSPPRTGVRNTEAFF
J gene: TRBJ1-1; D gene: TRBD1; V gene: TRBV3-1; clone size: many; CDR3 DNA: TGTGCCAGCAGCCAACTGGACAGGGGGCTTCCTGAAGCTTTCTTT; CDR3 protein: CASSQLDRGLPEAFF
J gene: TRBJ2-5; D gene: TRBD1; V gene: TRBV28; clone size: .; CDR3 DNA: TGTGCCAGCAGTTTTGTAATGAAGATAGTAGGACAGGGTCTGGGAGAGACCCAGTACTTC; CDR3 protein: CASSFVMKIVGQGLGETQYF
J gene: TRBJ2-3; D gene: TRBD2; V gene: TRBV20-1; clone size: many; CDR3 DNA: TGCAGTGCTAGCCGTACTAGCGGGCGCACAGATACGCAGTATTTT; CDR3 protein: CSASRTSGRTDTQYF
J gene: TRBJ1-1; D gene: .; V gene: TRBV5-1; clone size: many; CDR3 DNA: TGCGCCAGCAGCCTGCAGGGGTTCAACACTGAAGCTTTCTTT; CDR3 protein: CASSLQGFNTEAFF
J gene: TRBJ2-1; D gene: .; V gene: TRBV9; clone size: many; CDR3 DNA: TGTGCCAGCAGCCCGGGGCAGAACGCCTACAATGAGCAGTTCTTC; CDR3 protein: CASSPGQNAYNEQFF
J gene: TRBJ2-3; D gene: .; V gene: TRBV5-1; clone size: many; CDR3 DNA: TGCGCCAGCAGCTTGGGGGTCCTATCACTCACAGATACGCAGTATTTT; CDR3 protein: CASSLGVLSLTDTQYF
J gene: TRBJ2-7; D gene: .; V gene: TRBV5-1; clone size: many; CDR3 DNA: TGCGCCAGCAGCTTGGGGGTCTTGACAGGGACTCCCTACGAGCAGTACTTC; CDR3 protein: CASSLGVLTGTPYEQYF
J gene: TRBJ2-3; D gene: TRBD2; V gene: TRBV7-2; clone size: many; CDR3 DNA: TGTGCCAGCACCCGGGTGGCTAGCGGGGGGGTAGATACGCAGTATTTT; CDR3 protein: CASTRVASGGVDTQYF
J gene: TRBJ1-2; D gene: .; V gene: TRBV27; clone size: many; CDR3 DNA: TGTGCCAGCAGTTTTTTGCTGAAGGGCAGATCTAACTATGGCTACACCTTC; CDR3 protein: CASSFLLKGRSNYGYTF
J gene: TRBJ2-5; D gene: .; V gene: TRBV7-2; clone size: many; CDR3 DNA: TGTGCCAGCAGCTTACGGGCTAGTCTCCAAGAGACCCAGTACTTC; CDR3 protein: CASSLRASLQETQYF
J gene: TRBJ1-2; D gene: .; V gene: TRBV3-1; clone size: many; CDR3 DNA: TGTGCCAGCAGGTCAGGGGAAGCTAACTATGGCTACACCTTC; CDR3 protein: CASRSGEANYGYTF
J gene: TRBJ1-6; D gene: TRBD1; V gene: TRBV19; clone size: many; CDR3 DNA: TGTGCCAGTAGTACGGGGACAGGCGGAGTTTCACCCCTCCACTTT; CDR3 protein: CASSTGTGGVSPLHF
J gene: TRBJ1-3; D gene: .; V gene: TRBV10-2; clone size: many; CDR3 DNA: TGCGCCAGCAGTTTGGACACGTCCTCTGGAAACACCATATATTTT; CDR3 protein: CASSLDTSSGNTIYF
J gene: TRBJ1-4; D gene: .; V gene: TRBV10-3; clone size: many; CDR3 DNA: TGTGCCATCAGTGATGGGGGGACTGAAAAACTGTTTTTT; CDR3 protein: CAISDGGTEKLFF
J gene: TRBJ2-5; D gene: TRBD2; V gene: TRBV5-1; clone size: .; CDR3 DNA: TGCGCCAGCAGCCTCGGGACTAGCGGGGGGTCCCAAGAGACCCAGTACTTC; CDR3 protein: CASSLGTSGGSQETQYF
J gene: TRBJ2-1; D gene: .; V gene: TRBV20-1; clone size: many; CDR3 DNA: TGCAGTGCCGCCCGAGAGAGCGGTGCCTACAATGAGCAGTTCTTC; CDR3 protein: CSAARESGAYNEQFF
J gene: TRBJ2-5; D gene: .; V gene: TRBV5-1; clone size: many; CDR3 DNA: TGCGCCAGCAGCCCCGGAGGGGGGGCAGGAGAGACCCAGTACTTC; CDR3 protein: CASSPGGGAGETQYF
J gene: TRBJ2-1; D gene: TRBD2; V gene: TRBV7-2; clone size: .; CDR3 DNA: TGTGCCAGCAGCGGAGTAGCTGGCGGGGGTTACAATGAGCAGTTCTTC; CDR3 protein: CASSGVAGGGYNEQFF
J gene: TRBJ2-7; D gene: .; V gene: TRBV20-1; clone size: many; CDR3 DNA: TGCAGTGCTAGCATGAGGCCCTACGAGCAGTACTTC; CDR3 protein: CSASMRPYEQYF
J gene: TRBJ1-2; D gene: .; V gene: TRBV19; clone size: .; CDR3 DNA: TGTGCCAGTAAGGACAGCATGTCCTATGGCTACACCTTC; CDR3 protein: CASKDSMSYGYTF
J gene: TRBJ2-7; D gene: TRBD2; V gene: TRBV5-1; clone size: many; CDR3 DNA: TGCGCCAGCAGCCATCCGGCGGGGGTATACGAGCAGTACTTC; CDR3 protein: CASSHPAGVYEQYF
J gene: TRBJ2-6; D gene: .; V gene: TRBV28; clone size: many; CDR3 DNA: TGTGCCAGCAATAGGGGATCCGGGGCCAACGTCCTGACTTTC; CDR3 protein: CASNRGSGANVLTF
J gene: TRBJ1-1; D gene: .; V gene: TRBV9; clone size: many; CDR3 DNA: TGTGCCAGCAGCGTAAGAGGGGACACTGAAGCTTTCTTT; CDR3 protein: CASSVRGDTEAFF
J gene: TRBJ2-1; D gene: TRBD1; V gene: TRBV5-5; clone size: many; CDR3 DNA: TGTGCCAGCAGCTTAGGGACAGGGTCCGGCAATGAGCAGTTCTTC; CDR3 protein: CASSLGTGSGNEQFF